Each of the 7 T cell receptor beta chains below was sequenced from the same sample in a study of Graves' ophthalmopathy and Graves' hyperthyroidism. Amplifying from RNA transcripts, the study obtained TCR beta CDR3 regions. Second-round multiplex PCR followed a first-round RT-PCR using HTBI primers. Using its own MiXCR run on the multiplex PCR reads, TCRdb lists one record per CDR3 protein. The repertoire holds just over 600,000 distinct CDR3 sequences, with 22% as singletons. Sequenced: peripheral blood. The origin of the receptors is a woman aged 18-35 years with stable Graves' hyperthyroidism. Some clones in this sample may be carry-over from other donors' samples.

There are many counts of this clonotype. V is TRBV11-2 and J is TRBJ2-5; 8 bases match TRBD2. The CDR3 contains 15 residues. Germline V gives CDR1 SGHAT, CDR2 FQNNGV. Losses at the gene ends were 5 bases for V and 5 bases for J; bases not matched to a gene: 10. CDR3 sequence reads: CASSLGGGDVETQYF. CDR3 DNA sequence: TGTGCCAGCAGCCTCGGGGGGGGTGACGTGGAGACCCAGTACTTC.

This clonotype has more than one count but fewer than ten. The V gene is TRBV12-3 or TRBV12-4, the J gene TRBJ2-7; D unclear. V was shortened by 3 bases and J by 1 base, with 7 bases between the two germline ends. The CDR3 has 13 amino acids. CDR3 amino acids: CASSFPESYEQYF. Written as DNA, the CDR3 is TGTGCCAGCAGTTTTCCGGAATCCTACGAGCAGTACTTC.

V gene TRBV12-3 or TRBV12-4 combines with J gene TRBJ2-7, with a tentative D call TRBD2 (7 bases). V shed 6 bases and J shed 3 bases, with 18 bases lying between them. The CDR3 contains 15 residues. The CDR3 is CASSMSGTHFYEQYF. DNA of the CDR3: TGTGCCAGCAGCATGAGCGGGACACACTTCTACGAGCAGTACTTC.

This clonotype was picked up many times. The V gene is TRBV2, the J gene TRBJ2-2, with 14 bases fitting TRBD2. The germline V gene has CDR1 SNHLY and CDR2 FYNNEI. V shed 8 bases and J 5 bases; nucleotides not matched to a gene: 7. This CDR3 comprises 16 residues. CDR3 sequence reads: CASHGTSGRGTGELFF. CDR3 sequence (DNA): TGTGCCAGCCACGGGACTAGCGGGAGAGGGACCGGGGAGCTGTTTTTT.

This clonotype was seen a handful of times. V usage is TRBV3-1 and J usage is TRBJ1-1; 10 positions match TRBD1. The CDR3 runs 16 residues. Germline CDR1 and CDR2: LGHDT and YNNKEL (reference sequence). J lost 5 bases, V lost 4 bases, and 10 bases had no gene match. The CDR3 protein is CASSRTPGTGDTEAFF. Here the CDR3 DNA reads TGTGCCAGCAGCCGGACCCCGGGGACAGGGGATACTGAAGCTTTCTTT.

In this sample, this clonotype turned up many times. The chain combines TRBV20-1 with TRBJ2-6; tentatively, D is TRBD1 or TRBD2 (5 bases each). CDR1 and CDR2 (germline): DFQATT, SNEGSKA (reference sequence). Trimming removed 4 bases from V and 11 bases from J, with 21 bases in between. The CDR3 totals 15 residues. CDR3 sequence: CSATSPLGVGDVLTF. For the CDR3, the DNA is TGCAGTGCTACATCCCCCTTGGGGGTGGGGGACGTCCTGACTTTC.

The V and J genes are TRBV28 and TRBJ1-6, with no clear D. The germline V gene encodes CDR1 MDHEN and CDR2 SYDVKM. With 8 bases removed from V and 4 bases from J, the gap between germline ends came to 12 bases. CDR3 length: 14 amino acids. CDR3 loop: CASGDGGYNSPLHF. Here the CDR3 DNA reads TGTGCCAGCGGAGACGGAGGATATAATTCACCCCTCCACTTT. The complete variable domain, with remaining parts taken from reference TRBV28 and TRBJ1-6, reads DVKVTQSSRYLVKRTGEKVFLECVQDMDHENMFWYRQDPGLGLRLIYFSYDVKMKEKGDIPEGYSVSREKKERFSLILESASTNQTSMYLCASGDGGYNSPLHFGNGTRLTVT.